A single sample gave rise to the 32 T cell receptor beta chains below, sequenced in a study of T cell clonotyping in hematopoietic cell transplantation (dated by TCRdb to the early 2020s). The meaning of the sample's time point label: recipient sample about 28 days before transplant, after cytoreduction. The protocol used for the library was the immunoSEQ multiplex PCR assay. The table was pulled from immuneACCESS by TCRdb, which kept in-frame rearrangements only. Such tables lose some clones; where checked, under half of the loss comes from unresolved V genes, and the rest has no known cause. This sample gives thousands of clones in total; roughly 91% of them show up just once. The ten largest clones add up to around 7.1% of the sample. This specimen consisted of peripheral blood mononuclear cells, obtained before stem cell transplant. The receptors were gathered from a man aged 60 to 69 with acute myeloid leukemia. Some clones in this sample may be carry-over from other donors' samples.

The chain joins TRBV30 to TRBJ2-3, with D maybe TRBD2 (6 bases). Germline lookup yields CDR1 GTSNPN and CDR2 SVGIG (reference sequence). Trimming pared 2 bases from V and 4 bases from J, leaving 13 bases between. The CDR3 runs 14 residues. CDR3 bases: TGTGCCTGGAGTTTCCGGGAGTTTGCAGATACGCAGTATTTT. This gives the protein CAWSFREFADTQYF.

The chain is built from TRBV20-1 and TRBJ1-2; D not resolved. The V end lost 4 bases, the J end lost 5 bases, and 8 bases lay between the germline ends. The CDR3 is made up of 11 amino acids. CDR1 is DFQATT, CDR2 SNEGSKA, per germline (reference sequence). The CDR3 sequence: CSAIPEYGYTF. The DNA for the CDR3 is TGCAGTGCTATCCCTGAGTATGGCTACACCTTC.

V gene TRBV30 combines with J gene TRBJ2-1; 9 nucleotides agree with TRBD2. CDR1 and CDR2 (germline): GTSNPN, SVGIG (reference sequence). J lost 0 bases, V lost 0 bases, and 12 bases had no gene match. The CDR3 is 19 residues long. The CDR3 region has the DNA TGTGCCTGGAGTGTTCTAGGCGGGAGGGCCTTGAGCTCCTACAATGAGCAGTTCTTC. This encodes CAWSVLGGRALSSYNEQFF. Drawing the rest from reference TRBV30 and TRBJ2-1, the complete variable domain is SQTIHQWPATLVQPVGSPLSLECTVEGTSNPNLYWYRQAAGRGLQLLFYSVGIGQISSEVPQNLSASRPQDRQFILSSKKLLLSDSGFYLCAWSVLGGRALSSYNEQFFGPGTRLTVL.

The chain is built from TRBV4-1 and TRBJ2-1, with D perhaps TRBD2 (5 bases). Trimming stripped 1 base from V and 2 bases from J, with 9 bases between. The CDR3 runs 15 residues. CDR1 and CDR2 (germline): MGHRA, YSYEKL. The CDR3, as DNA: TGCGCCAGCAGCCAAGTAGCCGGGACCTACAATGAGCAGTTCTTC. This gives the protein CASSQVAGTYNEQFF.

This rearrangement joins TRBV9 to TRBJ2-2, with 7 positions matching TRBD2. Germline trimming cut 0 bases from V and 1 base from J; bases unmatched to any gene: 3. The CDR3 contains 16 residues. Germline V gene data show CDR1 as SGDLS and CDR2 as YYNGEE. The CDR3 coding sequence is TGTGCCAGCAGCGTAGATGCGGGAGAGAACACCGGGGAGCTGTTTTTT. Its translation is CASSVDAGENTGELFF.

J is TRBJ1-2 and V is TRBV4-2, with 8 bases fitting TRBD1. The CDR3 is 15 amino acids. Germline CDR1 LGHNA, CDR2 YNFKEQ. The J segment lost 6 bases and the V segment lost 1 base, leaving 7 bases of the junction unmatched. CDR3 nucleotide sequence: TGTGCCAGCAGCCAAGCGGGTGGACAGGGCCATGGCTACACCTTC. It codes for CASSQAGGQGHGYTF.

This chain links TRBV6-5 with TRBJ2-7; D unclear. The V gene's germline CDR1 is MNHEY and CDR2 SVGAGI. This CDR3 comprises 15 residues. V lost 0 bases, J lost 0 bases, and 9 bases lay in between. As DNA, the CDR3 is TGTGCCAGCAGTTACTCGTGGGCAGGCTCCTACGAGCAGTACTTC. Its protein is CASSYSWAGSYEQYF.

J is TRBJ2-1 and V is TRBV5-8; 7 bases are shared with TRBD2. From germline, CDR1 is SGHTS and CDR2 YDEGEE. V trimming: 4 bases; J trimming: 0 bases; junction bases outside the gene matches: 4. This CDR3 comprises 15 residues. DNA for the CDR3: TGTGCCAGCAGCAAAGGGACTACCTCCTACAATGAGCAGTTCTTC. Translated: CASSKGTTSYNEQFF.

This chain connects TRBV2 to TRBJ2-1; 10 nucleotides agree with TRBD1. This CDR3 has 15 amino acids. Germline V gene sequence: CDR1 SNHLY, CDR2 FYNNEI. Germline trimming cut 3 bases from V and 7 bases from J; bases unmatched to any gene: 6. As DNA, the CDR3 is TGTGCCAGCAGTGACAGGACAGGGGGTCGAAATGAGCAGTTCTTC. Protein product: CASSDRTGGRNEQFF.

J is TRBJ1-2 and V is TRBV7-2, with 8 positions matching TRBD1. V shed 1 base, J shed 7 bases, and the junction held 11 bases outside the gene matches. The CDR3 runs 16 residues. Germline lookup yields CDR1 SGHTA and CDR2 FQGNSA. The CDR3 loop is CASSLGVVRGRGGYTF. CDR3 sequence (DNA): TGTGCCAGCAGCTTAGGTGTGGTCAGGGGGCGAGGTGGCTACACCTTC.

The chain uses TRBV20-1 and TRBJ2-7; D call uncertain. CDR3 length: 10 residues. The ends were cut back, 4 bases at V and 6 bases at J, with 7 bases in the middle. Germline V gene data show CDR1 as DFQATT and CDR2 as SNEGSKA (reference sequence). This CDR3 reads CSANRGEQYF. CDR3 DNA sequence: TGCAGTGCTAACAGAGGCGAGCAGTACTTC.

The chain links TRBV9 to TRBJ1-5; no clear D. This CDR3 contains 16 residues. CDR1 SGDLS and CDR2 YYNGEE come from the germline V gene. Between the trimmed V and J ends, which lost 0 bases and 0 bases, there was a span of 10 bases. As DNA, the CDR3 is TGTGCCAGCAGCGTAGGTTTAGGCGGTAGCAATCAGCCCCAGCATTTT. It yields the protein CASSVGLGGSNQPQHF.

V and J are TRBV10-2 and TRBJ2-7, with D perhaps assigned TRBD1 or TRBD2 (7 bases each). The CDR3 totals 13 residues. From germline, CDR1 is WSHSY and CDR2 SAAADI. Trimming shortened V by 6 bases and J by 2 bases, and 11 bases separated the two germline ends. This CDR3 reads CASSPGGAYEQYF. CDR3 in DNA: TGCGCCAGCAGCCCAGGGGGGGCCTACGAGCAGTACTTC.

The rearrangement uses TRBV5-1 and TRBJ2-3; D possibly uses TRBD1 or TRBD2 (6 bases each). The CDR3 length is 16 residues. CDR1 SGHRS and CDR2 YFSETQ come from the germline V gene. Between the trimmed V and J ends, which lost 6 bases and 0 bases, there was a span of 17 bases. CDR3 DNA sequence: TGCGCCAGCACGCGCCTGGGGGGCGGGAGCACAGATACGCAGTATTTT. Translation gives CASTRLGGGSTDTQYF.

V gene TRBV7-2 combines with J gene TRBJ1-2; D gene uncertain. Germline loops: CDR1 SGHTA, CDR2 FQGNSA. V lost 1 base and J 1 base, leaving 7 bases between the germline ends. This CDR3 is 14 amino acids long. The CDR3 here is CASSLEGFNYGYTF. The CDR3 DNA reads TGTGCCAGCAGCTTAGAGGGATTTAACTATGGCTACACCTTC.

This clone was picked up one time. The DNA of the CDR3 is TGTGCCAGCAGCACTGACAGGGGGTACGAGCAGTACTTC. This translates into CASSTDRGYEQYF. V is TRBV7-8 and J is TRBJ2-7; TRBD1 matches at 9 bases. Trimming removed 5 bases from V and 4 bases from J; junction bases left unmatched: 3. Germline values: CDR1 SGHVS, CDR2 FQNEAQ. CDR3 length equals 13 residues.

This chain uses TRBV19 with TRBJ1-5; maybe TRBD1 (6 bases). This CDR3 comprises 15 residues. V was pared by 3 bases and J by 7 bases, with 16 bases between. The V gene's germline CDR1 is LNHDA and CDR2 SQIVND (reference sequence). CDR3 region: CASSMGGQGEQPQHF. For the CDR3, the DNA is TGTGCCAGTAGTATGGGGGGGCAGGGAGAACAGCCCCAGCATTTT. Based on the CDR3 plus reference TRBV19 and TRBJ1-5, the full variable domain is DGGITQSPKYLFRKEGQNVTLSCEQNLNHDAMYWYRQDPGQGLRLIYYSQIVNDFQKGDIAEGYSVSREKKESFPLTVTSAQKNPTAFYLCASSMGGQGEQPQHFGDGTRLSIL.

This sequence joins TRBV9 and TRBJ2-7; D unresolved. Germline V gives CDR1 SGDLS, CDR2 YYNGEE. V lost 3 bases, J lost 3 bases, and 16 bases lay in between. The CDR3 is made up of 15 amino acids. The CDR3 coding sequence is TGTGCCAGCAGCGCGACCGTAGGACGTGGCTACGAGCAGTACTTC. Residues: CASSATVGRGYEQYF.

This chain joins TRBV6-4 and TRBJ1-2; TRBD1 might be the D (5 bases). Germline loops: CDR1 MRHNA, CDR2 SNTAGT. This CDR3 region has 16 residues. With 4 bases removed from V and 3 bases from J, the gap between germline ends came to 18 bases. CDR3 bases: TGTGCCAGCAGTGGGACCACTGGGAGGGGTCACTATGGCTACACCTTC. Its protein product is CASSGTTGRGHYGYTF.

Here the CDR3 DNA reads TGTGCCTGGAGTGTACGCGGGAGGGGATTGAACACTGAAGCTTTCTTT. Translated: CAWSVRGRGLNTEAFF. J is TRBJ1-1 and V is TRBV30; a weak D match, TRBD1 (5 bases). CDR1 GTSNPN and CDR2 SVGIG come from the germline V gene (reference sequence). V lost 0 bases, J lost 0 bases, and 14 bases lay in between. The CDR3 consists of 16 residues.

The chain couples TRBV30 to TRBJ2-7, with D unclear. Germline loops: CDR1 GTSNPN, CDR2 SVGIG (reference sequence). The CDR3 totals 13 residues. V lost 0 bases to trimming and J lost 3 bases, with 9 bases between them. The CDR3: CAWSVAAVYEQYF. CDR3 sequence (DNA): TGTGCCTGGAGTGTGGCGGCAGTCTACGAGCAGTACTTC.

The CDR3 sequence is CASSSGLATYNEQFF. CDR3 coding DNA: TGTGCCAGCAGTTCGGGACTAGCTACCTACAATGAGCAGTTCTTC. The rearrangement joins TRBV27 to TRBJ2-1; the match to TRBD2 covers 9 bases. Germline V gene lookup returns CDR1 MNHEY and CDR2 SMNVEV (reference sequence). The trim removed 4 bases at V and 2 bases at J, leaving 3 bases unmatched. The CDR3 length is 15 residues.

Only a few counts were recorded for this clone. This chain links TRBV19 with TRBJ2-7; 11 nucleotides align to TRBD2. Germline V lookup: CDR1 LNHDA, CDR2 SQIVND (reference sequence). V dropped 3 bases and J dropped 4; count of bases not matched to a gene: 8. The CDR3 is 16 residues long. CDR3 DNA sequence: TGTGCCAGTAGTATGGGGCACCTAGCGGGAGGTTACGAGCAGTACTTC. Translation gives CASSMGHLAGGYEQYF. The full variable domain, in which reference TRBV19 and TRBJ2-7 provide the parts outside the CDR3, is DGGITQSPKYLFRKEGQNVTLSCEQNLNHDAMYWYRQDPGQGLRLIYYSQIVNDFQKGDIAEGYSVSREKKESFPLTVTSAQKNPTAFYLCASSMGHLAGGYEQYFGPGTRLTVT.

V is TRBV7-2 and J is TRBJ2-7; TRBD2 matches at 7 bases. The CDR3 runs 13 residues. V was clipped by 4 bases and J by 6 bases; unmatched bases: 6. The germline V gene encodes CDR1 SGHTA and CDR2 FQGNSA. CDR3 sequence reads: CASSWAGVSEQYF. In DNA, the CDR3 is TGTGCCAGCAGCTGGGCGGGAGTCTCCGAGCAGTACTTC.

CDR3 loop: CASSLSPLRPYEQYF. In DNA form, the CDR3 reads TGTGCCAGCAGTTTATCTCCACTTAGACCCTACGAGCAGTACTTC. The chain uses TRBV27 and TRBJ2-7; no firm D call. V lost 0 bases to trimming and J lost 2 bases, with 11 bases between them. The V gene's germline CDR1 is MNHEY and CDR2 SMNVEV (reference sequence). The length of the CDR3 is 15 residues.

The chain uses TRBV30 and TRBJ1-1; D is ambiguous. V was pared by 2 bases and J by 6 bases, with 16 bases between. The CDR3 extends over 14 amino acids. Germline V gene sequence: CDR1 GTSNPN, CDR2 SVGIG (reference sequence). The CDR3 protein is CAWSLVAVGPEAFF. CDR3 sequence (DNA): TGTGCCTGGAGTCTAGTCGCAGTTGGGCCTGAAGCTTTCTTT. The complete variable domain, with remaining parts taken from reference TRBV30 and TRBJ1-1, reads SQTIHQWPATLVQPVGSPLSLECTVEGTSNPNLYWYRQAAGRGLQLLFYSVGIGQISSEVPQNLSASRPQDRQFILSSKKLLLSDSGFYLCAWSLVAVGPEAFFGQGTRLTVV.

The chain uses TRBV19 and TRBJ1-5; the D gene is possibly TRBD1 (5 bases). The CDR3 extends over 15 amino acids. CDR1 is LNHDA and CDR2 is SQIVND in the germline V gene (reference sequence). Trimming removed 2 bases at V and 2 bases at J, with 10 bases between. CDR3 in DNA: TGTGCCAGTAGTATATTCGGGGGTGGCAATCAGCCCCAGCATTTT. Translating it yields CASSIFGGGNQPQHF.

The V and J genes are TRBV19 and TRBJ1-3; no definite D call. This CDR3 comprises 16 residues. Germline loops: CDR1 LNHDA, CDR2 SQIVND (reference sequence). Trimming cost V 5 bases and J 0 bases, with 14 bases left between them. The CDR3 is CASSRGRFSSGNTIYF. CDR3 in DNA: TGTGCCAGTAGTCGCGGACGGTTTAGCTCTGGAAACACCATATATTTT.

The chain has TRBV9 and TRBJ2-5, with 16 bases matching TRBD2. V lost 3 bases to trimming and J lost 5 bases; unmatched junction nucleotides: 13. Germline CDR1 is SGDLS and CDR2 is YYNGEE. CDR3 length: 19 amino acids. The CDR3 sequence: CASSAGLAGGPGLGETQYF. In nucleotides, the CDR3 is TGTGCCAGCAGCGCGGGACTAGCGGGAGGGCCGGGGCTTGGGGAGACCCAGTACTTC.

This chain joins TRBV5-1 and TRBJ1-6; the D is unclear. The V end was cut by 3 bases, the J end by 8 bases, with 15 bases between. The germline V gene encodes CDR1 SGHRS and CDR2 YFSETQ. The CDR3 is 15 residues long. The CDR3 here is CASSSEPGIHSPLHF. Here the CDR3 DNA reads TGCGCCAGCAGCTCTGAGCCAGGCATCCATTCACCCCTCCACTTT. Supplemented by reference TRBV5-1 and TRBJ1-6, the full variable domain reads KAGVTQTPRYLIKTRGQQVTLSCSPISGHRSVSWYQQTPGQGLQFLFEYFSETQRNKGNFPGRFSGRQFSNSRSEMNVSTLELGDSALYLCASSSEPGIHSPLHFGNGTRLTVT.

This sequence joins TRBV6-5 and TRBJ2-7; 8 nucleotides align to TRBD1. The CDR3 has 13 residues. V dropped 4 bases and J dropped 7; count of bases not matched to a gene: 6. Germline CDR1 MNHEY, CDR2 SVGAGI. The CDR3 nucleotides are TGTGCCAGCAGTTCGCAGGGGGCCGTGGAGCAGTACTTC. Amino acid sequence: CASSSQGAVEQYF.

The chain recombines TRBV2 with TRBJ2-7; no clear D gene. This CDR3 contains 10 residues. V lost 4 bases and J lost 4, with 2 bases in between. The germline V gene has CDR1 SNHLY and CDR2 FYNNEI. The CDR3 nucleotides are TGTGCCAGCAGTGCATACGAGCAGTACTTC. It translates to CASSAYEQYF.